This T cell receptor (beta chain) was recorded in a study of T cells in localized non-small cell lung cancer. Study-level points and caveats: Adjacent lung held a median 57 of the top 100 tumor clones. Because only a single region of the tumor was sequenced, heterogeneity remains possible. Blood T cell density predicted longer survival; adjacent-lung clonality, shorter. Tumor trailed uninvolved adjacent lung in T cell clonality, which peaked there.

Trimming removed 6 bases from V and 7 bases from J, with 16 bases in between. Germline assignment: CDR1 MNHNS and CDR2 SASEGT. CDR3 length equals 14 residues. Worth noting for this clone: What it binds is not known.

Using immunoSEQ multiplex PCR, the repertoire was profiled, and TCRdb retains in-frame clones only, with some absent. The data hold about 18,000 clones, with approximately 80% observed a single time. The chain couples TRBV6-1 to TRBJ1-5; the D is unclear. The sequenced sample was peripheral blood, obtained before any cancer treatment. The TCR was taken from a male donor at least 60 years old with stage I lung adenocarcinoma. The CDR3 DNA reads TGTGCCAGCAGGATGTGGGGTCGGAGGCAGCCCCAGCATTTT. It encodes CASRMWGRRQPQHF.